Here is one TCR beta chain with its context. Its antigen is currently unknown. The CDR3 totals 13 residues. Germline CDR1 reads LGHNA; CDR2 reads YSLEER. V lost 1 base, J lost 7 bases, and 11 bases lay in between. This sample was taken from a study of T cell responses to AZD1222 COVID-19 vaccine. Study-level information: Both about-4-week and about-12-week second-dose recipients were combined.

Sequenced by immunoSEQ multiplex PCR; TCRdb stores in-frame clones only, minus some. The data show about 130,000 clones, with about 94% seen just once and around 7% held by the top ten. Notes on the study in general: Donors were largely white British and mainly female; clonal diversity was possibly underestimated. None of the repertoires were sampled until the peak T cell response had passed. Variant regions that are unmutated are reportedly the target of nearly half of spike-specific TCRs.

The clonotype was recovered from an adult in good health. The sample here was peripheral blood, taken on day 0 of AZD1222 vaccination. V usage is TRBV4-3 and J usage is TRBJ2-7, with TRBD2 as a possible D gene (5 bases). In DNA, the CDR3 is TGCGCCAGCAGCCAAGTGGTAGCGAAGGAGCAGTACTTC. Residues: CASSQVVAKEQYF.